This T cell receptor beta chain appears in the sequencing data of a study of T-cell memory formation after mild COVID-19. Study-level findings and limits: The study found balanced CD4/CD8 in clones contracting day 15 to 85 and a CD4+ lean in later expanders. The finding that pre-infection memory included some responding clones suggested that cross-reactive memory joined. Largely, contracting CD4+ clones fell within CM and EM, and contracting CD8+ clones within EMRA.

The germline CDR1 and CDR2 sequences are MNHEY and SVGEGT. V was trimmed by 7 bases and J by 3 bases, leaving 19 bases between them. The CDR3 is made up of 16 amino acids. This clonotype was observed a few times. Its antigen remains unknown. TCRalpha and TCRbeta libraries used 5'RACE with constant-segment primers and UMIs. A single record per CDR3 protein comes from TCRdb applying MiXCR to the 5' RACE reads. The table shows about 340,000 distinct CDR3 sequences, with 10% to 15% occurring only once. Specimen: PBMCs or a T cell subset sorted from them (not recorded which). The chain has TRBV6-2 or TRBV6-3 and TRBJ2-4, with D possibly matching TRBD2 (7 bases). This clonotype originated in a man between 18 and 29 years old who had mild COVID-19 (a few samples of this study predate the infection). Cell type and time point are not known. The chain's CDR3 is CASMDRGAEDKNIQYF. The DNA for the CDR3 is TGTGCCAGCATGGATCGGGGGGCAGAGGACAAAAACATTCAGTACTTC.